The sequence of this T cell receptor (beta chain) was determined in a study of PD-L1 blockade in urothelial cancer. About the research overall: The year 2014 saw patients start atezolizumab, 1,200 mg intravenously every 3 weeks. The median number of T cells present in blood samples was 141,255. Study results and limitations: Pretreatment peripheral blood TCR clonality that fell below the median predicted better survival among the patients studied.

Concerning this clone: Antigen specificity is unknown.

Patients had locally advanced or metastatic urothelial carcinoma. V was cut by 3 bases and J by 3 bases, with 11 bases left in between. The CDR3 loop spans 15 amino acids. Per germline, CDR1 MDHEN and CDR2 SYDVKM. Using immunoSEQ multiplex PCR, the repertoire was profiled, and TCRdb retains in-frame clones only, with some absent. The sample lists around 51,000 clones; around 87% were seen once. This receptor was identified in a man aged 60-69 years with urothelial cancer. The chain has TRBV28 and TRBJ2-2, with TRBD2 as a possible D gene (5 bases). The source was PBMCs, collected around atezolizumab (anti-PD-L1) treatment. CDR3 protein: CASSFSSAYTGELFF. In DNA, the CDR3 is TGTGCCAGCAGTTTCAGTAGCGCCTACACCGGGGAGCTGTTTTTT. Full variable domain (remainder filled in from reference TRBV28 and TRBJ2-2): DVKVTQSSRYLVKRTGEKVFLECVQDMDHENMFWYRQDPGLGLRLIYFSYDVKMKEKGDIPEGYSVSREKKERFSLILESASTNQTSMYLCASSFSSAYTGELFFGEGSRLTVL.